The clone carrying this TCR beta chain came up once. Antigen unknown. CDR1 and CDR2 (germline): SGHDT, YYEEEE. Trimming took 3 bases from V and 7 from J, leaving 7 bases between them. The CDR3 extends over 12 amino acids. The sample comes from a study of beta chain features in type 1 diabetes. Study-level points and caveats: TCRB CDR3s from Type 1 diabetes patients were moderately but significantly shorter in all four CD4+ subsets.

Cell sorting via CD45RO/CCR7/CD25/CD127/CD95/CD27 was performed to obtain CD4+ naive, central memory, regulatory and stem cell-like memory cells. The investigators reverse transcribed all of the isolated RNA, so they sequenced expressed TCRB transcripts. Sequencing was performed with immunoSEQ multiplex PCR; in TCRdb, only in-frame clones are kept and a portion is missing. This table holds about 240,000 clones, 27% found once. The sample consisted of central memory CD4+ T cells from blood. The chain recombines TRBV5-6 with TRBJ2-2; D gene uncertain. This sequence was found in a man aged 25-40 years in good health. CDR3 loop: CASSYGVGELFF. CDR3 in DNA: TGTGCCAGCAGCTACGGAGTCGGGGAGCTGTTTTTT.